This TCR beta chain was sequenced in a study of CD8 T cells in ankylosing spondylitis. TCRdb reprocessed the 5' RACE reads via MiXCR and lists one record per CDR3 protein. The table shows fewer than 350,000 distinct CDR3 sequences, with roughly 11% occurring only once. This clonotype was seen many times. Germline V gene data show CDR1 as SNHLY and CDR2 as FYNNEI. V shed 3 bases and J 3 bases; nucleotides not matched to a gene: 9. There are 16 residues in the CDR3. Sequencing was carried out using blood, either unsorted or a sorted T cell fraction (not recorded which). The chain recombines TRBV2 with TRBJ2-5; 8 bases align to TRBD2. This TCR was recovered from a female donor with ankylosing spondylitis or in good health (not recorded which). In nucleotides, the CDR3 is TGTGCCAGCAGTGACGGGGGGGCCCCCAGGGAAGAGACCCAGTACTTC. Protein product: CASSDGGAPREETQYF.